This T cell receptor (beta chain) was recorded in a study of T-cell memory formation after mild COVID-19. CDR3 length: 14 amino acids. V lost 4 bases and J 5 bases, leaving 14 bases between the germline ends. Germline assignment: CDR1 SGHNT and CDR2 YYREEE (reference sequence). TCRdb itself ran the 5' RACE reads through MiXCR, one entry per CDR3 protein. This table holds more than 450,000 distinct CDR3 sequences, roughly 18% found once. The genes are TRBV5-4 and TRBJ2-3; D may be TRBD2 (5 bases). The clonotype was recovered from an adult woman who had mild COVID-19 (a few samples of this study predate the infection). Cell type and time point are not known. Sequenced material: PBMCs or a T cell subset sorted from them (not recorded which). CDR3 in amino acids: CASSGSPAGDTQYF. The CDR3 DNA is TGTGCCAGCAGCGGTAGCCCCGCGGGAGATACGCAGTATTTT.